The 7 T cell receptor beta chains given below trace back to one sample, sequenced in a study of ipilimumab plus nivolumab after autologous stem cell transplantation (dated by TCRdb to the early 2020s). The library was produced with the immunoSEQ multiplex PCR assay. The source is immuneACCESS, and TCRdb retained only in-frame sequences with V and J called. Part of the clones is not carried over; for the studies checked, unresolved V genes explain less than half of this, and the remainder is unexplained. Present in this sample are some 41,000 clones, more than 85% of which were seen just once. In total, the top ten clones hold approximately 1% of the sample. Sample: PBMCs, taken in a trial of ipilimumab plus nivolumab as post-transplant consolidation. The receptor set was obtained from a male donor with multiple myeloma.

The genes are TRBV28 and TRBJ1-5, with 9 bases aligning to TRBD1. Trimming at V came to 6 bases and at J to 3 bases, leaving 6 bases not matched to a gene. This CDR3 comprises 15 residues. Germline V gene lookup returns CDR1 MDHEN and CDR2 SYDVKM. CDR3 in DNA: TGTGCCAGCAGCTACAGGGGGCGTACCAATCAGCCCCAGCATTTT. This translates into CASSYRGRTNQPQHF.

The chain uses TRBV27 and TRBJ2-3; no definite D call. The germline V and J ends were trimmed by 2 bases and 4 bases, with 13 bases remaining between them. Germline V lookup: CDR1 MNHEY, CDR2 SMNVEV (reference sequence). The CDR3 has 15 residues. CDR3 region: CASSLREGTADTQYF. The DNA of the CDR3 is TGTGCCAGCAGTTTAAGGGAAGGAACCGCAGATACGCAGTATTTT.

V usage is TRBV19 and J usage is TRBJ1-1; 9 bases line up with TRBD1. This CDR3 is built from 15 residues. Germline values: CDR1 LNHDA, CDR2 SQIVND (reference sequence). V lost 3 bases to trimming and J lost 3 bases; unmatched junction nucleotides: 5. CDR3 protein: CASSMRGQGYTEAFF. The CDR3 region has the DNA TGTGCCAGTAGTATGCGGGGACAGGGTTACACTGAAGCTTTCTTT.

The CDR3 DNA reads TGTGCCAGCAGTGACCTTAGGCGTAGCAATCAGCCCCAGCATTTT. Translating it yields CASSDLRRSNQPQHF. The chain combines TRBV6-1 with TRBJ1-5, with D unresolved. V lost 3 bases and J lost 0, with 9 bases in between. Germline-derived CDR1 and CDR2 are MNHNS and SASEGT. This CDR3 is 15 amino acids long.

The V call is TRBV7-6, the J call TRBJ2-1; D gene unclear. Trimming took 1 base from V and 5 from J, leaving 6 bases between them. There are 13 residues in the CDR3. The germline V gene has CDR1 SGHVS and CDR2 FNYEAQ. As DNA, the CDR3 is TGTGCCAGCAGCTTAGGTCCGAACAATGAGCAGTTCTTC. It yields the protein CASSLGPNNEQFF.

This clone was detected once. The chain links TRBV7-2 to TRBJ2-1, with a possible D match to TRBD1 (5 bases). CDR3 length: 14 amino acids. Germline V gene lookup returns CDR1 SGHTA and CDR2 FQGNSA. V lost 1 base and J 8 bases, leaving 12 bases between the germline ends. In DNA, the CDR3 is TGTGCCAGCAGCTTAGAGTCAGGGCGCTATGAGCAGTTCTTC. This gives the protein CASSLESGRYEQFF.

The rearrangement joins TRBV7-2 to TRBJ2-3; TRBD2 is a possible D gene (5 bases). CDR3 length equals 15 residues. Trimming left V 2 bases short and J 3 bases short, with 12 bases between. Germline CDR1 reads SGHTA; CDR2 reads FQGNSA. The chain's CDR3 is CASSLSGIATDTQYF. The CDR3 DNA reads TGTGCCAGCAGCTTATCGGGGATAGCGACAGATACGCAGTATTTT.